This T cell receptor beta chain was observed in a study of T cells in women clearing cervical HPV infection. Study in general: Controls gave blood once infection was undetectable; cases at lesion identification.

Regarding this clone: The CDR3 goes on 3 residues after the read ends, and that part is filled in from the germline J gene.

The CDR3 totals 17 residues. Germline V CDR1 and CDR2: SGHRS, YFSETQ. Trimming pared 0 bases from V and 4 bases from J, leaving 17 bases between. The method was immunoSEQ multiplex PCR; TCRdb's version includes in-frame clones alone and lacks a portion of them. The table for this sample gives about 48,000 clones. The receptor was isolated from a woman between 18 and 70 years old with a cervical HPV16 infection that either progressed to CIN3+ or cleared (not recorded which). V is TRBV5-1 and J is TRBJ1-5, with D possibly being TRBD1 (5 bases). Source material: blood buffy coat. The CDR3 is CASSLGGGGELNQPQHF. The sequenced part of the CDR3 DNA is TGCGCCAGCAGCTTGGGGGGGGGTGGGGAGTTAAATCAGCCC.